A single sample gave rise to the 25 T cell receptor beta chains below, sequenced in a study of T cells in Graves' hyperthyroidism and ophthalmopathy. Researchers took RNA transcripts and amplified the TCR beta CDR3 regions from them. In the first-round RT-PCR of the TCR CDR3, the HTBI primer set was used. TCRdb reanalysed the multiplex PCR reads using MiXCR and keeps one entry per CDR3 protein. Found here are 660,000 or so distinct CDR3 sequences, less than 25% of them singletons; the top ten hold under 35%. Sequenced material: blood. Receptor source: a man younger than 45 with Graves' ophthalmopathy.

At least ten counts were recorded for this clonotype. This chain connects TRBV6-1 to TRBJ2-7; 10 bases match TRBD1. Germline V lookup: CDR1 MNHNS, CDR2 SASEGT. After removal of 6 bases from V and 3 bases from J, the junction contained 5 bases not matched to a gene. There are 14 residues in the CDR3. CDR3 nucleotides: TGTGCCAGCAGCACCTGGGACAGGGGCTACGAGCAGTACTTC. Protein sequence: CASSTWDRGYEQYF.

This clonotype was counted at least ten times. An end of the junction does not agree with germline; a read error may underlie this. The chain carries TRBV7-2 and TRBJ2-7; the D call may be TRBD1 or TRBD2 (6 bases each). The CDR3 runs to 16 residues. Germline-derived CDR1 and CDR2 are SGHTA and FQGNSA. The CDR3 sequence is CASSLGGTAASHEQYF. The CDR3 nucleotides read TGTGCCAGCAGCCTAGGGGGGACTGCTGCCTCCCACGAGCAGTACTTC.

The genes are TRBV2 and TRBJ2-1, with D uncertain. Germline loops: CDR1 SNHLY, CDR2 FYNNEI. Between the trimmed V and J ends, which lost 7 bases and 2 bases, there was a span of 12 bases. This CDR3 has 14 amino acids. CDR3 loop: CASNPFSTYNEQFF. The CDR3 DNA reads TGTGCCAGCAACCCCTTCTCCACCTACAATGAGCAGTTCTTC.

The chain joins TRBV28 to TRBJ1-5; 7 nucleotides align to TRBD1. V shed 2 bases and J 11 bases; nucleotides not matched to a gene: 15. CDR1 is MDHEN, CDR2 SYDVKM, per germline. The CDR3 totals 16 residues. The CDR3 reads CASSLIRDSTYMSQHF. As DNA, the CDR3 is TGTGCCAGCAGTTTAATCCGGGACAGCACTTACATGTCCCAGCATTTT.

In this sample, this clonotype turned up a few times. V gene TRBV10-2 combines with J gene TRBJ1-1; 11 bases map to TRBD1. V lost 0 bases and J lost 0; bases outside the gene matches: 6. This CDR3 has 18 residues. Looked up from germline, CDR1 is WSHSY and CDR2 is SAAADI. The CDR3 reads CASSESQGTGGMNTEAFF. For the CDR3, the DNA is TGCGCCAGCAGTGAGTCCCAAGGGACAGGGGGGATGAACACTGAAGCTTTCTTT.

The chain links TRBV6-5 to TRBJ2-7; D gene ambiguous. The germline V and J ends were trimmed by 7 bases and 1 base, with 11 bases remaining between them. The CDR3 has 13 residues. Germline CDR1 and CDR2: MNHEY and SVGAGI. The CDR3 DNA is TGTGCCAGCACTTCGGCCGTATCCTACGAGCAGTACTTC. Translation gives CASTSAVSYEQYF.

This chain links TRBV2 with TRBJ2-7, with unresolved D. V was clipped by 0 bases and J by 0 bases, with 12 bases between them. CDR3 length: 16 amino acids. Germline V gene data show CDR1 as SNHLY and CDR2 as FYNNEI. This CDR3 reads CASSEALADFSYEQYF. The CDR3, as DNA: TGTGCCAGCAGTGAAGCGCTGGCGGATTTCTCCTACGAGCAGTACTTC.

This clonotype was observed at least ten times. The gene calls are TRBV3-1 and TRBJ1-3; D call uncertain. Germline values: CDR1 LGHDT, CDR2 YNNKEL (reference sequence). V was pared by 0 bases and J by 2 bases, with 11 bases between. This CDR3 has 16 residues. The CDR3 loop is CASSQERVLAGNTIYF. CDR3 nucleotide sequence: TGTGCCAGCAGCCAAGAGCGAGTTTTAGCTGGAAACACCATATATTTT.

The chain joins TRBV3-1 to TRBJ2-3; 8 bases align to TRBD2. The length of the CDR3 is 16 residues. Trimming removed 1 base from V and 1 base from J; junction bases left unmatched: 4. Germline V gives CDR1 LGHDT, CDR2 YNNKEL (reference sequence). The CDR3 nucleotides are TGTGCCAGCAGCCAAGTAGCGGGAAGGGGCACAGATACGCAGTATTTT. It encodes CASSQVAGRGTDTQYF.

In its sample, this clonotype was seen a few times. The rearrangement joins TRBV20-1 to TRBJ2-7; the match to TRBD2 covers 11 bases. Germline V CDR1 and CDR2: DFQATT, SNEGSKA (reference sequence). This CDR3 has 16 residues. Trimming removed 3 bases from V and 2 bases from J; junction bases left unmatched: 9. CDR3 DNA sequence: TGCAGTGCTAGGGGACTAGCGGCCTGGCCAACCTACGAGCAGTACTTC. It codes for CSARGLAAWPTYEQYF.

This clonotype came up a few times. The J gene is TRBJ2-7, the V gene TRBV27; the D call may be TRBD1 or TRBD2 (5 bases each). This CDR3 comprises 15 residues. Per the germline V gene, CDR1 is MNHEY and CDR2 is SMNVEV (reference sequence). V was shortened by 2 bases and J by 2 bases, with 13 bases between the two germline ends. The CDR3 region is CASSLDTGTAYEQYF. The CDR3 coding sequence is TGTGCCAGCAGTTTAGACACCGGGACCGCCTACGAGCAGTACTTC.

This clonotype was counted many times. The chain employs TRBV2 and TRBJ2-2; TRBD1 or TRBD2 may be the D gene (5 bases each). Germline values: CDR1 SNHLY, CDR2 FYNNEI. Trimming removed 3 bases at V and 4 bases at J, with 6 bases between. The CDR3 extends over 13 amino acids. The CDR3 DNA reads as TGTGCCAGCAGTGAGAGGGGCACCGGGGAGCTGTTTTTT. This translates into CASSERGTGELFF.

This chain links TRBV7-2 with TRBJ2-1; the D is unclear. Trimming removed 3 bases from V and 4 bases from J, with 7 bases in between. Germline V gene lookup returns CDR1 SGHTA and CDR2 FQGNSA. CDR3 length equals 13 residues. CDR3 bases: TGTGCCAGCAGCTTTTCAAAGTACAATGAGCAGTTCTTC. Its translation is CASSFSKYNEQFF.

This clonotype was seen repeatedly, ten times or more. This chain uses TRBV20-1 with TRBJ1-5, with TRBD1 as a possible D gene (5 bases). The CDR3 contains 15 residues. Germline V gives CDR1 DFQATT, CDR2 SNEGSKA (reference sequence). The germline V and J ends were trimmed by 0 bases and 5 bases, with 14 bases remaining between them. CDR3 protein: CSARDWGSSYQPQHF. The CDR3 DNA sequence: TGCAGTGCTAGAGATTGGGGCTCTAGTTATCAGCCCCAGCATTTT.

This clonotype has more than one count but fewer than ten. This chain connects TRBV5-1 to TRBJ2-2; D is ambiguous. The CDR3 length is 16 residues. Trimming left V 1 base short and J 2 bases short, with 12 bases between. Germline CDR1 SGHRS, CDR2 YFSETQ. CDR3 nucleotide sequence: TGCGCCAGCAGCTTGCGGCAGCAGCCTAACACCGGGGAGCTGTTTTTT. This gives the protein CASSLRQQPNTGELFF.

The chain links TRBV6-9 to TRBJ2-1; 7 nucleotides align to TRBD1. Germline CDR1 MNHGY, CDR2 SVAAGI. The V gene end was trimmed by 3 bases and the J gene end by 5 bases; junction bases not matched to a gene: 7. The CDR3 runs to 15 residues. The CDR3 spells CASSYTGQRNNEQFF. The CDR3 coding sequence is TGTGCCAGCAGTTACACGGGACAGAGGAACAATGAGCAGTTCTTC.

This clonotype was detected a few times. The genes are TRBV20-1 and TRBJ2-1; possible D gene TRBD1, 5 bases. The CDR3 extends over 13 amino acids. Per the germline V gene, CDR1 is DFQATT and CDR2 is SNEGSKA (reference sequence). V was cut by 0 bases and J by 10 bases, with 13 bases left in between. CDR3 protein: CSARDHKGQEQFF. DNA of the CDR3: TGCAGTGCTAGAGATCACAAGGGGCAGGAGCAGTTCTTC.

This clonotype has just a few counts. This chain joins TRBV5-6 and TRBJ2-5; 8 positions match TRBD1. The CDR3 has 16 amino acids. The trim removed 2 bases at V and 2 bases at J, leaving 8 bases unmatched. The germline CDR1 and CDR2 sequences are SGHDT and YYEEEE. CDR3 amino acids: CASSFLGGTGQETQYF. The CDR3 DNA reads as TGTGCCAGCAGCTTTCTTGGGGGGACAGGTCAAGAGACCCAGTACTTC.

V and J are TRBV5-4 and TRBJ1-2; 8 bases align to TRBD1. V was pared by 2 bases and J by 4 bases, with 4 bases of the junction left unmatched. Looked up from germline, CDR1 is SGHNT and CDR2 is YYREEE (reference sequence). CDR3 length: 14 residues. In DNA, the CDR3 is TGTGCCAGCAGCTTACGACAGGGGTTCTATGGCTACACCTTC. It translates to CASSLRQGFYGYTF.

The sample holds many counts of this clonotype. The rearrangement joins TRBV7-9 to TRBJ2-7; 9 bases are shared with TRBD1. V lost 5 bases and J lost 2; bases outside the gene matches: 7. CDR1 is SEHNR, CDR2 FQNEAQ, per germline (reference sequence). The CDR3 sequence is 15 residues long. The DNA of the CDR3 is TGTGCCAGCAGCCCTGGACAGGGGCAGGCCTACGAGCAGTACTTC. This translates into CASSPGQGQAYEQYF.

In this sample, this clonotype turned up a few times. This chain connects TRBV24-1 to TRBJ2-7; TRBD2 matches at 9 bases. This CDR3 spans 15 amino acids. From germline, CDR1 is KGHDR and CDR2 SFDVKD. V lost 3 bases to trimming and J lost 4 bases; unmatched junction nucleotides: 6. In nucleotides, the CDR3 is TGTGCCACCAGTGATGGGAGCGGGAGGATGTACGAGCAGTACTTC. Protein product: CATSDGSGRMYEQYF.

This clonotype was picked up a small number of times. The V gene is TRBV30, the J gene TRBJ2-2; 11 positions match TRBD1. Germline values: CDR1 GTSNPN, CDR2 SVGIG (reference sequence). The CDR3 runs 15 residues. The junction had 6 bases not matched to a gene; V was cut back by 4 bases and J by 5 bases. In DNA form, the CDR3 reads TGTGCCTGGAATGGACAGGGGGCTGGTACCGGGGAGCTGTTTTTT. Translation gives CAWNGQGAGTGELFF.

DNA of the CDR3: TGTGCCACCAGCAGAGATTGGAATGAGCAGTTCTTC. Its protein is CATSRDWNEQFF. The chain has TRBV15 and TRBJ2-1; D not certain. This CDR3 region has 12 residues. CDR1 LNHNV and CDR2 YYDKDF come from the germline V gene (reference sequence). V lost 0 bases, J lost 7 bases, and 4 bases lay in between.

This clonotype was seen only a few times. The chain uses TRBV6-1 and TRBJ1-1, with D perhaps matching TRBD1 (6 bases). The ends were cut back, 8 bases at V and 4 bases at J, with 20 bases in the middle. The CDR3 is made up of 15 amino acids. Germline lookup yields CDR1 MNHNS and CDR2 SASEGT. The chain's CDR3 is CASQPDRGGFTEAFF. The CDR3 DNA follows: TGTGCCAGCCAGCCGGACAGAGGCGGTTTCACTGAAGCTTTCTTT.

This clonotype was seen a handful of times. The V and J genes are TRBV7-3 and TRBJ2-1; D gene unclear. The CDR3 is 15 amino acids. Germline V gene lookup returns CDR1 SGHTA and CDR2 FQGTGA. V was shortened by 2 bases and J by 3 bases, with 11 bases between the two germline ends. Here the CDR3 reads CASSLGPDFYNEQFF. The CDR3 bases are TGTGCCAGCAGCTTAGGTCCAGACTTCTACAATGAGCAGTTCTTC.